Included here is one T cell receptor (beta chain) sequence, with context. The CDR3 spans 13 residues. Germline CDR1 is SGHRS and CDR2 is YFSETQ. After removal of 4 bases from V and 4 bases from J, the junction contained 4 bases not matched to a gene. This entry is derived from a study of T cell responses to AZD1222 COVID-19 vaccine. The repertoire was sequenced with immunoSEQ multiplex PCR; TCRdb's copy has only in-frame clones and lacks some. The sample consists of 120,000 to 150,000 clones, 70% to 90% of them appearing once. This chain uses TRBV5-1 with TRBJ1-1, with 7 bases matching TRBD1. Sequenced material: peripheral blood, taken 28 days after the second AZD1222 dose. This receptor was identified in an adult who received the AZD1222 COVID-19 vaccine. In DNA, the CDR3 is TGCGCCAGCAGCGTATCAGGGGGCACTGAAGCTTTCTTT. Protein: CASSVSGGTEAFF.